The 8 T cell receptor beta chains reported below all come from one sample, sequenced in a study of T cells after yellow fever vaccination. TCRdb processed the 5' RACE reads anew with MiXCR; each CDR3 protein has one entry. The repertoire holds 310,000 or so distinct CDR3 sequences, with 6.8% as singletons. Here the sequenced sample was PBMCs, taken more than 40 days after the first yellow fever vaccination. These receptors originate from a man aged 18 to 30 who received the YFV17D yellow fever vaccine.

This clonotype was found a few times. The rearrangement joins TRBV27 to TRBJ2-6; D not resolved. CDR3 size: 15 residues. From germline, CDR1 is MNHEY and CDR2 SMNVEV (reference sequence). V lost 1 base to trimming and J lost 0 bases, with 4 bases between them. CDR3 DNA sequence: TGTGCCAGCAGTTTATGGGTCTCTGGGGCCAACGTCCTGACTTTC. Translation: CASSLWVSGANVLTF.

The chain carries TRBV6-5 and TRBJ2-3; D gene uncertain. V lost 1 base to trimming and J lost 1 base, with 6 bases between them. CDR3 size: 14 residues. From germline, CDR1 is MNHEY and CDR2 SVGAGI. Written as DNA, the CDR3 is TGTGCCAGCAGTTACTACCCTGGCACAGATACGCAGTATTTT. It translates to CASSYYPGTDTQYF.

This sequence joins TRBV6-5 and TRBJ2-2, with a possible D match to TRBD1 (6 bases). This CDR3 spans 14 amino acids. The V and J ends lost 2 bases and 5 bases respectively, with 9 bases between them. Per the germline V gene, CDR1 is MNHEY and CDR2 is SVGAGI. CDR3 DNA sequence: TGTGCCAGCAGTTACGGGACATTAACCGGGGAGCTGTTTTTT. Encoded protein: CASSYGTLTGELFF.

The chain is built from TRBV10-2 and TRBJ1-2; D is perhaps TRBD1 (5 bases). Germline lookup yields CDR1 WSHSY and CDR2 SAAADI. V was pared by 6 bases and J by 4 bases, with 12 bases between. The CDR3 loop spans 13 amino acids. The CDR3 sequence: CASRTGPVYGYTF. The DNA of the CDR3 is TGCGCCAGCAGAACGGGACCCGTCTATGGCTACACCTTC.

V and J are TRBV28 and TRBJ2-2, with D unresolved. Trimming shortened V by 2 bases and J by 4 bases, and 11 bases separated the two germline ends. The CDR3 length is 15 residues. Germline assignment: CDR1 MDHEN and CDR2 SYDVKM. For the CDR3, the DNA is TGTGCCAGCAGTTTACCGGGCTTGGGCACCGGGGAGCTGTTTTTT. The encoded protein is CASSLPGLGTGELFF.

This clonotype was found a few times. V usage is TRBV9 and J usage is TRBJ2-5; 11 nucleotides align to TRBD1. J was trimmed by 4 bases and V by 4 bases; bases with no gene match: 6. The CDR3 sequence is 15 residues long. CDR1 SGDLS and CDR2 YYNGEE come from the germline V gene. The CDR3 DNA sequence: TGTGCCAGCAGCCGCGAAGGGACAGGGGGAGAGACCCAGTACTTC. Protein sequence: CASSREGTGGETQYF. The full variable domain, rest sourced from reference TRBV9 and TRBJ2-5, is DSGVTQTPKHLITATGQRVTLRCSPRSGDLSVYWYQQSLDQGLQFLIQYYNGEERAKGNILERFSAQQFPDLHSELNLSSLELGDSALYFCASSREGTGGETQYFGPGTRLLVL.

The chain links TRBV5-1 to TRBJ2-2, with D tentatively TRBD1 (5 bases). The germline V gene has CDR1 SGHRS and CDR2 YFSETQ. V lost 0 bases and J lost 5, with 11 bases in between. This CDR3 has 15 amino acids. The CDR3 DNA is TGCGCCAGCAGCTTGGATCTTAGGGGAACCGGGGAGCTGTTTTTT. Translated, it gives CASSLDLRGTGELFF.

This clonotype has more than one count but fewer than ten. The gene calls are TRBV29-1 and TRBJ2-6; D gene uncertain. The length of the CDR3 is 13 residues. CDR1 and CDR2 (germline): SQVTM, ANQGSEA. The CDR3, as DNA: TGCAGACCCTGCGCCTCTGGGGCCAACGTCCTGACTTTC. Amino acids: CRPCASGANVLTF.